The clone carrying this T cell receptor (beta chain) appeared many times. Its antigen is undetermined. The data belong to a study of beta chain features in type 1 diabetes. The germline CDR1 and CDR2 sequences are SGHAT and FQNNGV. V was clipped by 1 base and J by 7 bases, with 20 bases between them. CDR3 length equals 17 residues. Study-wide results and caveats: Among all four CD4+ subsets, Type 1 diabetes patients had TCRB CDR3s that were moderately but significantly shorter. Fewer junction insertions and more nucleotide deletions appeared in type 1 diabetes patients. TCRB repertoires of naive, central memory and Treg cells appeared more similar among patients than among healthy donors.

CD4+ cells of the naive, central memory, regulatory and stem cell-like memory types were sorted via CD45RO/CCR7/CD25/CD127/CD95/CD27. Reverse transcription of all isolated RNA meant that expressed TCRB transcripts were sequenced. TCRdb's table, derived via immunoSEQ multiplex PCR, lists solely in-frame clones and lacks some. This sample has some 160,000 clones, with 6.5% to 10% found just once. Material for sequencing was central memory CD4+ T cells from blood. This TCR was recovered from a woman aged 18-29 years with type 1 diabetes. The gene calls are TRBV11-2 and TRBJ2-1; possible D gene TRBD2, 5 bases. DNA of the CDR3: TGTGCCAGCAGCTTAGGTTTCTTACGGGGTGTTAGAAATGAGCAGTTCTTC. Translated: CASSLGFLRGVRNEQFF.